This passage covers 16 T cell receptor beta chains from one sample sequenced in a study of T cells in Graves' hyperthyroidism and ophthalmopathy. Researchers took RNA transcripts and amplified the TCR beta CDR3 regions from them. Primed by the HTBI set, a first-round RT-PCR was run on the TCR CDR3. TCRdb processed the multiplex PCR reads anew with MiXCR; each CDR3 protein has one entry. The repertoire holds 500,000 to 550,000 distinct CDR3 sequences, with about 20% as singletons. Sequencing was done on a sample of blood. The receptor set was obtained from a man between 35 and 55 years old with Graves' ophthalmopathy.

This clonotype was counted at least ten times. The V gene is TRBV30, the J gene TRBJ2-1, with D perhaps TRBD1 (5 bases). In germline, CDR1 is GTSNPN, CDR2 SVGIG (reference sequence). Trimming cost V 3 bases and J 7 bases, with 10 bases left between them. The CDR3 has 12 amino acids. The CDR3 protein is CAWSVNRNEQFF. The CDR3 DNA follows: TGTGCCTGGAGCGTAAACAGGAATGAGCAGTTCTTC.

This clonotype was counted a few times. The chain employs TRBV20-1 and TRBJ1-5; D uncertain. Trimming cost V 7 bases and J 9 bases, with 16 bases left between them. The germline CDR1 and CDR2 sequences are DFQATT and SNEGSKA (reference sequence). This CDR3 region has 12 residues. The CDR3 protein is CSGSFELGPQHF. CDR3 bases: TGCAGTGGCTCGTTTGAGTTAGGGCCCCAGCATTTT.

The chain links TRBV5-1 to TRBJ2-2; 7 bases fit TRBD1. CDR3 length: 16 amino acids. Germline V lookup: CDR1 SGHRS, CDR2 YFSETQ. V lost 0 bases to trimming and J lost 1 base; unmatched junction nucleotides: 3. The CDR3 region has the DNA TGCGCCAGCAGCTTGGGTGGGACAGTGAACACCGGGGAGCTGTTTTTT. Translation gives CASSLGGTVNTGELFF.

This clonotype has only a few counts. V and J are TRBV5-1 and TRBJ2-5; D unclear. V lost 0 bases to trimming and J lost 4 bases, with 7 bases between them. The CDR3 is made up of 13 amino acids. Germline V gene lookup returns CDR1 SGHRS and CDR2 YFSETQ. The CDR3 protein is CASSLASVETQYF. The CDR3 DNA reads as TGCGCCAGCAGCTTGGCTTCCGTAGAGACCCAGTACTTC.

The rearrangement uses TRBV6-1 and TRBJ2-3; 15 bases match TRBD2. V shed 5 bases and J 2 bases; nucleotides not matched to a gene: 11. The CDR3 runs to 19 residues. Germline V lookup: CDR1 MNHNS, CDR2 SASEGT. The CDR3 bases are TGTGCCAGCAGTCTTATGGGACTAGCGGGGGGAGGCATCACAGATACGCAGTATTTT. Translating it yields CASSLMGLAGGGITDTQYF.

This clonotype was found many times. The chain has TRBV9 and TRBJ1-1; no clear D gene. V shed 0 bases and J shed 8 bases, with 14 bases lying between them. Germline lookup yields CDR1 SGDLS and CDR2 YYNGEE. The CDR3 has 14 amino acids. The CDR3 protein is CASSVATAVPEAFF. CDR3 in DNA: TGTGCCAGCAGCGTAGCTACAGCAGTTCCGGAAGCTTTCTTT.

This clonotype was recorded a few times. The rearrangement uses TRBV28 and TRBJ1-1; possibly TRBD1 for D (6 bases). The germline V gene encodes CDR1 MDHEN and CDR2 SYDVKM. The CDR3 is 13 residues long. The ends were cut back, 5 bases at V and 9 bases at J, with 16 bases in the middle. The CDR3 here is CASSADRLGQAFF. The CDR3 DNA reads TGTGCCAGCAGTGCCGACAGGTTAGGTCAAGCTTTCTTT.

The rearrangement links TRBV29-1 to TRBJ2-1; 13 nucleotides match TRBD2. V lost 3 bases, J lost 6 bases, and 2 bases stayed unmatched. CDR1 and CDR2 (germline): SQVTM, ANQGSEA. The CDR3 has 14 amino acids. As DNA, the CDR3 is TGCAGCGTTGAGGGACTAGCGGGGCTCAATGAGCAGTTCTTC. Amino acid sequence: CSVEGLAGLNEQFF.

This clonotype came up once. A much larger clone differs by one base, so this may be a read error. The chain uses TRBV30 and TRBJ2-3, with TRBD2 matching 10 bases. In germline, CDR1 is GTSNPN, CDR2 SVGIG (reference sequence). This CDR3 spans 14 amino acids. The CDR3 DNA sequence: TGTGCCTGGAGGAGGCTAGCGGGAGTAGATACGCGGTATTTT. This translates into CAWRRLAGVDTRYF.

This chain uses TRBV29-1 with TRBJ1-2; 9 nucleotides agree with TRBD1. Per germline, CDR1 SQVTM and CDR2 ANQGSEA. The V segment lost 5 bases and the J segment 7 bases; nucleotides outside the gene matches: 5. CDR3 length equals 12 residues. In DNA form, the CDR3 reads TGCAGCGTTAAACAGGGGGCGCGTGGCTACACCTTC. Translation gives CSVKQGARGYTF.

The rearrangement links TRBV28 to TRBJ2-5; 8 bases fit TRBD2. J was trimmed by 4 bases and V by 2 bases; bases with no gene match: 3. This CDR3 has 14 amino acids. Germline CDR1 MDHEN, CDR2 SYDVKM. The CDR3 DNA sequence: TGTGCCAGCAGTTTAACTGGACTAGCAGAGACCCAGTACTTC. Translated: CASSLTGLAETQYF.

This clonotype has only a few counts. This chain uses TRBV30 with TRBJ1-1, with TRBD1 identical over 7 bases. Losses at the gene ends were 3 bases for V and 3 bases for J; bases not matched to a gene: 10. This CDR3 is 15 amino acids long. From germline, CDR1 is GTSNPN and CDR2 SVGIG (reference sequence). CDR3 nucleotide sequence: TGTGCCTGGAGAGACTTACAGGGGCGATACACTGAAGCTTTCTTT. It yields the protein CAWRDLQGRYTEAFF.

This clonotype was seen ten or more times. This chain links TRBV4-1 with TRBJ1-1; D is unclear. This CDR3 region has 13 residues. V lost 1 base to trimming and J lost 1 base, with 4 bases between them. Germline V CDR1 and CDR2: MGHRA, YSYEKL. CDR3 nucleotide sequence: TGCGCCAGCAGCCAAGTCGGGAACACTGAAGCTTTCTTT. As protein: CASSQVGNTEAFF.

This sequence joins TRBV6-2 or TRBV6-3 and TRBJ1-5; D uncertain. V was trimmed by 2 bases and J by 2 bases, leaving 7 bases between them. CDR3 length: 14 amino acids. The germline gives CDR1 MNHEY, CDR2 SVGEGT. CDR3 nucleotide sequence: TGTGCCAGCAGTTACGCGGTGGGCAATCAGCCCCAGCATTTT. This sequence encodes CASSYAVGNQPQHF.

The chain couples TRBV10-2 to TRBJ2-3; no clear D. Germline values: CDR1 WSHSY, CDR2 SAAADI. CDR3 length: 13 amino acids. V was pared by 6 bases and J by 6 bases, with 13 bases between. CDR3 coding DNA: TGCGCCAGCAGGCAAAGTAATCCGGATACGCAGTATTTT. It yields the protein CASRQSNPDTQYF.

The table lists this clonotype with a few counts. J is TRBJ2-2 and V is TRBV19; D is perhaps TRBD1 (6 bases). This CDR3 has 16 residues. Germline V gene lookup returns CDR1 LNHDA and CDR2 SQIVND (reference sequence). V gave up 3 bases and J gave up 1 base, with 12 bases separating them. The CDR3 region is CASSMSWGQNTGELFF. The CDR3 DNA is TGTGCCAGTAGTATGAGTTGGGGGCAGAACACCGGGGAGCTGTTTTTT.